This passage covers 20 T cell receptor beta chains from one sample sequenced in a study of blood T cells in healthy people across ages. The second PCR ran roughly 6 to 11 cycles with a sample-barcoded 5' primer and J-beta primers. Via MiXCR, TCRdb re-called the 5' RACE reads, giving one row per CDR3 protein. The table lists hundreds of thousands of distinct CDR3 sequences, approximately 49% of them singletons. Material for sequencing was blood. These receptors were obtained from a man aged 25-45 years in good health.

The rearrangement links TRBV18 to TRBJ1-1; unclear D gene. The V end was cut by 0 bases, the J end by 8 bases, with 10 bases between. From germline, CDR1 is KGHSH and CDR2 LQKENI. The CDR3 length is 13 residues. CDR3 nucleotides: TGTGCCAGCTCACCACCCTGGGCGCTAGAAGCTTTCTTT. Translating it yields CASSPPWALEAFF.

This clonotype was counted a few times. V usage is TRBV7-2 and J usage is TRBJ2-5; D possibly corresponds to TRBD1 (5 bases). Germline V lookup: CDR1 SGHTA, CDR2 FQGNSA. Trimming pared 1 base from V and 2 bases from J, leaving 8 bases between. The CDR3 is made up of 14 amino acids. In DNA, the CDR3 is TGTGCCAGCAGCTTAGAGGGGTTTCAAGAGACCCAGTACTTC. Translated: CASSLEGFQETQYF.

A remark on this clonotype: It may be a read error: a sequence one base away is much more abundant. The CDR3: CAGSLVDTQYF. The CDR3 DNA follows: TGTGCCGGCAGTTTGGTAGATACGCAGTATTTT. The chain has TRBV12-3 or TRBV12-4 and TRBJ2-3, with D uncertain. The CDR3 is 11 residues long.

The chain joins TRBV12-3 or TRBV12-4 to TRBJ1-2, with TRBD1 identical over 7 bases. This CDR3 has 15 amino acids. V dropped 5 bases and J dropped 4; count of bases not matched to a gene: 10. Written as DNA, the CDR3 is TGTGCCAGCAGTCTAATTAACAGGGGCTTCTATGGCTACACCTTC. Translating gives CASSLINRGFYGYTF.

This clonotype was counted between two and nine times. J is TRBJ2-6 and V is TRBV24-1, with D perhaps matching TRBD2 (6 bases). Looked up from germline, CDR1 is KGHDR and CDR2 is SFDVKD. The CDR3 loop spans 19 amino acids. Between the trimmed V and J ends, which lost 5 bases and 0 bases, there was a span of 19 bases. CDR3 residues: CATSAPLSGGISGANVLTF. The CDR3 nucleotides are TGTGCCACCAGTGCCCCCCTATCCGGGGGAATCTCTGGGGCCAACGTCCTGACTTTC.

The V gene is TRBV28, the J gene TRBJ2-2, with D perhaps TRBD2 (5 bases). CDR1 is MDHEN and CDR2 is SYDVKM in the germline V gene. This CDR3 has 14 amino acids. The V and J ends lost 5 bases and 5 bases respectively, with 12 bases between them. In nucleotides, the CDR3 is TGTGCCAGCAGTCGAGGCGGGTGGACCGGGGAGCTGTTTTTT. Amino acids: CASSRGGWTGELFF.

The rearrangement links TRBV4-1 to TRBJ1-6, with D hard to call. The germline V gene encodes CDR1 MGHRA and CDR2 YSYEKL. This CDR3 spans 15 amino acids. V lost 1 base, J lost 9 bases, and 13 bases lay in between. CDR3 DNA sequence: TGCGCCAGCAGCCAAGGGCTCCCTTTCCTTTCACCCCTCCACTTT. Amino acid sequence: CASSQGLPFLSPLHF.

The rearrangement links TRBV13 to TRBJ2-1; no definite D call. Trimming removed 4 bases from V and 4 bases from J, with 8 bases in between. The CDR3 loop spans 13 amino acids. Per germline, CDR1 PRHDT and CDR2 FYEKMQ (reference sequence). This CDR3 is CASSSDNYNEQFF. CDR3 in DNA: TGTGCCAGCAGCTCAGACAATTACAATGAGCAGTTCTTC.

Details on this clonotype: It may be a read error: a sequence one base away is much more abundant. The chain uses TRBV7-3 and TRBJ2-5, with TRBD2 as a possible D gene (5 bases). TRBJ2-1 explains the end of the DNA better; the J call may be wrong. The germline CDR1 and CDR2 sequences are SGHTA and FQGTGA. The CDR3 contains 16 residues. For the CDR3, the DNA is TGTGCCAGCAGCCAACAAAGGCCGGGGAGCCAAGAGACCCAGTTCTTC. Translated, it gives CASSQQRPGSQETQFF.

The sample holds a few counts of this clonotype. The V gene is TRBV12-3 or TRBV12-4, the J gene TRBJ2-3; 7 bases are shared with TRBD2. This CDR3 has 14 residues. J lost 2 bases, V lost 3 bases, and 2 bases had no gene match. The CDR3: CASSFAGDTDTQYF. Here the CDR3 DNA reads TGTGCCAGCAGTTTCGCGGGGGACACAGATACGCAGTATTTT.

CDR3 DNA sequence: TGCGCCAGCAGCTTGGACGGGAGGACACGAGACGAGCAGTACTTC. Protein sequence: CASSLDGRTRDEQYF. This rearrangement joins TRBV5-1 to TRBJ2-7, with 7 bases that match TRBD2. In germline, CDR1 is SGHRS, CDR2 YFSETQ. The CDR3 is made up of 15 amino acids. V was clipped by 0 bases and J by 5 bases; unmatched bases: 8.

The CDR3 protein is CASSHGPGTGEGYTF. The CDR3 nucleotides are TGCGCCAGCAGCCATGGACCCGGGACAGGGGAAGGCTACACCTTC. V is TRBV4-3 and J is TRBJ1-2, with 10 bases aligning to TRBD1. The CDR3 sequence is 15 residues long. Germline-derived CDR1 and CDR2 are LGHNA and YSLEER. V dropped 3 bases and J dropped 8; count of bases not matched to a gene: 9.

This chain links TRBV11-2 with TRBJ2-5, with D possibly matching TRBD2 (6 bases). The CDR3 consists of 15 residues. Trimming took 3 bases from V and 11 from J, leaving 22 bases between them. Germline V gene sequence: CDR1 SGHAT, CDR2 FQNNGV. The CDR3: CASSLASEGPQEQYF. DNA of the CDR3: TGTGCCAGCAGCTTGGCTAGCGAGGGGCCTCAGGAGCAGTACTTC.

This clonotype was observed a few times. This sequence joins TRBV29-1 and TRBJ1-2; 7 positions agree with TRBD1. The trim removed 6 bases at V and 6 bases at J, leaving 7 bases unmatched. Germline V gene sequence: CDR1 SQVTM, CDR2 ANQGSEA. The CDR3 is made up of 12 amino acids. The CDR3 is CSVVDRVNGYTF. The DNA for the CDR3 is TGCAGCGTCGTTGACAGGGTAAATGGCTACACCTTC.

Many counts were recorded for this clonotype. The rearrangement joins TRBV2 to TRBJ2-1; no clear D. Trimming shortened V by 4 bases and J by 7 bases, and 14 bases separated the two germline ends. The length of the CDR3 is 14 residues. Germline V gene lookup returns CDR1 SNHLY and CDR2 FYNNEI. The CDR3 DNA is TGTGCCAGCAGTGTTACAAAAGCGTATAATGAGCAGTTCTTC. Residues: CASSVTKAYNEQFF.

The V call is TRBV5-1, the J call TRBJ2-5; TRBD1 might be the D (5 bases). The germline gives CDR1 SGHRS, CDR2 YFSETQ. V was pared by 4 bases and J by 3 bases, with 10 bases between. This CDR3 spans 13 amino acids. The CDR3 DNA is TGCGCCAGCAGCACTGACAGCGAAGAGACCCAGTACTTC. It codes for CASSTDSEETQYF. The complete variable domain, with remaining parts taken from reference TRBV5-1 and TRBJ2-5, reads KAGVTQTPRYLIKTRGQQVTLSCSPISGHRSVSWYQQTPGQGLQFLFEYFSETQRNKGNFPGRFSGRQFSNSRSEMNVSTLELGDSALYLCASSTDSEETQYFGPGTRLLVL.

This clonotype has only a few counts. CDR3 DNA: TGTGCCATAAGCGGGGGTCCCCACGAGTACTTC. As protein: CAISGGPHEYF. The chain couples TRBV9 to TRBJ2-4, with 8 bases aligning to TRBD2. Germline assignment: CDR1 SGDLS and CDR2 YYNGEE. The length of the CDR3 is 11 residues. Trimming removed 9 bases from V and 14 bases from J; junction bases left unmatched: 10.

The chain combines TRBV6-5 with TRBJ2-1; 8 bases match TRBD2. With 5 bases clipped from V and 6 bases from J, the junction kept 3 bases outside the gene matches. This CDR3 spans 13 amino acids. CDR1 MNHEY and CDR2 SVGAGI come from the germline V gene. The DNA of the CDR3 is TGTGCCAGCAGTCGGACTAGCACCAATGAGCAGTTCTTC. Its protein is CASSRTSTNEQFF.

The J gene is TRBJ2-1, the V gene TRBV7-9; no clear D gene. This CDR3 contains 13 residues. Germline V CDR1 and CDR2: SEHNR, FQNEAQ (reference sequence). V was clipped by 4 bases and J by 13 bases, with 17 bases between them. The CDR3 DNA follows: TGTGCCAGCAGCTGGGTGGATCCTTACGCCCAGTTCTTC. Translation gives CASSWVDPYAQFF.

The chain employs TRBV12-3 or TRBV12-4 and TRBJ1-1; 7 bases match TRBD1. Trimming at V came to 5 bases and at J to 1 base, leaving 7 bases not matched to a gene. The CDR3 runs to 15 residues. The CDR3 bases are TGTGCCAGCAGTCCCCGGGACAGACCGAACACTGAAGCTTTCTTT. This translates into CASSPRDRPNTEAFF.